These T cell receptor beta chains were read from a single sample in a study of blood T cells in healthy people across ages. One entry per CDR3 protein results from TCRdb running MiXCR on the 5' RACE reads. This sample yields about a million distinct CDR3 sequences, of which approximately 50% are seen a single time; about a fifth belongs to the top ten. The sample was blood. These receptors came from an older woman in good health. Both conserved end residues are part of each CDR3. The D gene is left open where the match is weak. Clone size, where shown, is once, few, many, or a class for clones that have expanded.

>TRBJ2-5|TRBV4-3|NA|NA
CASSLDRRGETQYF
TGCGCCAGCAGCCTAGACAGGAGGGGGGAGACCCAGTACTTC
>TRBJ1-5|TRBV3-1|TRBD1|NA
CASSQGQGYGQPQHF
TGTGCCAGCAGCCAGGGACAGGGGTACGGGCAGCCCCAGCATTTT
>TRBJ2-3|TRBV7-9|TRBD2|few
CASSLRAGGSTDTQYF
TGTGCCAGCAGCCTTCGAGCGGGAGGGAGCACAGATACGCAGTATTTT
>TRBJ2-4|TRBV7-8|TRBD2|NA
CASSSGLAGAQGQYF
TGTGCCAGCAGCTCGGGACTAGCGGGAGCTCAAGGGCAGTACTTC
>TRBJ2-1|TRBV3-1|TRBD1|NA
CASSQTGTGEGEQFF
TGTGCCAGCAGCCAAACCGGGACAGGGGAAGGCGAGCAGTTCTTC
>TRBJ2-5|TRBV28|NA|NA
CASSCIVLNQETQYF
TGTGCCAGCAGTTGTATCGTCTTAAATCAAGAGACCCAGTACTTC
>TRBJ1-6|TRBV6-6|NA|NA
CASSRDRSLNSPLHF
TGTGCCAGCAGTCGTGACAGGTCCCTAAATTCACCCCTCCACTTT
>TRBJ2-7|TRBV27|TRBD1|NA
CASSLYTGTGVHEQYF
TGTGCCAGCAGTTTATACACCGGGACAGGGGTCCACGAGCAGTACTTC
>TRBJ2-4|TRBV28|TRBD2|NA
CASRSPRLAGGHLYF
TGTGCCAGCAGGTCCCCGAGACTAGCGGGAGGCCATTTGTACTTC
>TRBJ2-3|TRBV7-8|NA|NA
CASSAQGGTRRGTQYF
TGTGCCAGCAGCGCCCAGGGGGGTACTCGTAGGGGTACGCAGTATTTT
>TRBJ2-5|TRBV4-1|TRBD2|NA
CASSQDRGTSGRGYQETQYF
TGCGCCAGCAGCCAAGATCGAGGGACTAGCGGGAGGGGGTACCAAGAGACCCAGTACTTC
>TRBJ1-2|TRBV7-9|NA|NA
CASSPPPGLSEYGYTF
TGTGCCAGCAGCCCCCCCCCCGGTTTGTCTGAATATGGCTACACCTTC
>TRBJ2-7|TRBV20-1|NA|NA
CSVTGGGTYEQYF
TGCAGTGTCACAGGGGGGGGCACATACGAGCAGTACTTC
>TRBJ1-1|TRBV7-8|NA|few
CASSPRTLANTEAFF
TGTGCCAGCAGCCCCCGGACATTAGCGAACACTGAAGCTTTCTTT
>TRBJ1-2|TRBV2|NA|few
CATTATFYYGYTF
TGTGCCACCACAGCCACCTTCTACTATGGCTACACCTTC
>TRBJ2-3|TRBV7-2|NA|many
CASSFNPSTDTQYF
TGTGCCAGCAGCTTCAACCCTAGCACAGATACGCAGTATTTT